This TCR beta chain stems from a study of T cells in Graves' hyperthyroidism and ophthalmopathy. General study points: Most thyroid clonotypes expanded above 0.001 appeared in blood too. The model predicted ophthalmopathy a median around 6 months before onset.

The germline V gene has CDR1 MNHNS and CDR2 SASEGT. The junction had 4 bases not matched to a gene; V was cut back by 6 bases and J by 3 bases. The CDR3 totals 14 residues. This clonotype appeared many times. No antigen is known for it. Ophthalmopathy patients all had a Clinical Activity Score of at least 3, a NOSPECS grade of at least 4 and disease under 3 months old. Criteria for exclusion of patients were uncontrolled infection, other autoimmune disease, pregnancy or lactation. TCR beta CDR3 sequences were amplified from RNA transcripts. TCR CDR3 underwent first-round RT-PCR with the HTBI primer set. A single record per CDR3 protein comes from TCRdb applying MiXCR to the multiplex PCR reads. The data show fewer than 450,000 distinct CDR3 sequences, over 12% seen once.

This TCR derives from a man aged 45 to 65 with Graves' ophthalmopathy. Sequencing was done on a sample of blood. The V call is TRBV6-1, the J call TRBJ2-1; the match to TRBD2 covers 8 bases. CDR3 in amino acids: CASRGGRIYNEQFF. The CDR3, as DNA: TGTGCCAGCAGGGGCGGGAGGATCTACAATGAGCAGTTCTTC.